The clone carrying this T cell receptor beta chain was observed a single time. Its matching antigen is unknown. The CDR3 has 16 residues. Germline V gene sequence: CDR1 MNHEY, CDR2 SMNVEV (reference sequence). The sample comes from a study of cytomegalovirus exposure and HLA in healthy donors. Overall study: Drawn from HLA-typed donors, 65 million to 100 million unique TCRs were held in an early data release.

Study outcomes and limitations: The study reported that TCR beta sequences accurately predicted HLA-A and HLA-B alleles in most subjects.

Amplification used 60 Vbeta primers and 13 Jbeta primers. Clones were read by immunoSEQ multiplex PCR, and TCRdb kept only the in-frame ones, dropping some. This table holds approximately 180,000 clones, around three quarters found once. This TCR was recovered from a young woman in good health and CMV-seronegative. This chain links TRBV27 with TRBJ2-5; TRBD1 agrees at 10 bases. The DNA end favors TRBJ2-7, so the J call may be wrong. The sequenced sample consisted of PBMCs. The CDR3 protein is CASSLEGTGVLYEQYF. As DNA, the CDR3 is TGTGCCAGCAGTCTCGAAGGGACAGGGGTTCTCTACGAGCAGTACTTC.